The clone carrying this TCR beta chain was counted once. Antigen specificity is unknown. TCRdb's copy holds only in-frame clones and misses some; the assay was immunoSEQ multiplex PCR. Of about 280,000 clones in the sample, roughly 90% were seen once. The CDR3 contains 15 residues. V shed 5 bases and J 3 bases; nucleotides not matched to a gene: 8. Germline CDR1 is MNHEY and CDR2 is SMNVEV (reference sequence). The sample belongs to a study of cytomegalovirus exposure and HLA in healthy donors. Broader study findings: About 180 TCR beta chains were listed as cytomegalovirus-associated. Within the 130 or so validation repertoires, first-cohort TCR clusters tended to co-occur, according to a later analysis.

The V and J genes are TRBV27 and TRBJ1-2; 8 bases are a match to TRBD1. This TCR was sampled from a woman under 30 in good health and CMV-seronegative. Sequencing was done on a sample of PBMCs. The CDR3 protein is CASSPQGGRDYGYTF. The CDR3 bases are TGTGCCAGCAGTCCACAGGGGGGTCGGGACTATGGCTACACCTTC.